This T cell receptor beta chain was documented in a study of blood T cell repertoires in COVID-19. About the research overall: Specimens from acute and convalescent COVID-19 originated in the United States, Italy and Spain. T cells, B-cell-depleted T cells, or PBMCs supplied cDNA or gDNA.

Germline CDR1 is LNHNV and CDR2 is YYDKDF (reference sequence). The CDR3 covers 15 residues. V lost 0 bases and J lost 5; bases outside the gene matches: 6. Original methodology: Nucleated cell number was recorded as an estimate derived from reference gene primer amplification. This table comes from immunoSEQ multiplex PCR, and its TCRdb copy is limited to in-frame clones, with some not included. The V and J calls and clone size were taken over from that table, and D and trimming were inferred from the DNA. Here the sample spans fewer than 75,000 clones, nearly 90% being singletons. Sequencing was done on a sample of peripheral blood. V is TRBV15 and J is TRBJ2-7; 8 nucleotides agree with TRBD1. This TCR was sampled from an older man with acute or convalescent COVID-19. The CDR3, as DNA: TGTGCCACCAGCAGAGATCCAGGGGGCGGGAACGAGCAGTACTTC. Amino acid sequence: CATSRDPGGGNEQYF.